The 25 T cell receptor beta chains in this list originate from one sample, sequenced in a study of T cell changes during pregnancy in multiple sclerosis. Produced via immunoSEQ multiplex PCR; TCRdb's table is partial and in-frame only. The data hold tens of thousands of clones, with 80% to 95% observed a single time. This specimen was peripheral blood, taken in the first trimester of pregnancy. The receptors were gathered from a female donor with multiple sclerosis, enrolled in a pregnancy study.

J is TRBJ1-5 and V is TRBV28; D is unclear. CDR3 length: 16 amino acids. The ends were cut back, 3 bases at V and 0 bases at J, with 12 bases in the middle. CDR1 and CDR2 from the germline V gene are MDHEN and SYDVKM. The CDR3 nucleotides are TGTGCCAGCAGTTTTAGGAGGCTAGATAGCAATCAGCCCCAGCATTTT. Translated: CASSFRRLDSNQPQHF.

Only a few counts were recorded for this clone. CDR3 loop: CASSWTGGFNQPQHF. CDR3 in DNA: TGTGCCAGCAGTTGGACAGGGGGTTTCAATCAGCCCCAGCATTTT. The chain carries TRBV6-1 and TRBJ1-5; TRBD1 matches 10 bases. Trimming at V came to 5 bases and at J to 3 bases, leaving 4 bases not matched to a gene. CDR3 length: 15 residues. From germline, CDR1 is MNHNS and CDR2 SASEGT.

The gene calls are TRBV19 and TRBJ2-7; tentative D call: TRBD1 (6 bases). The germline gives CDR1 LNHDA, CDR2 SQIVND (reference sequence). The V gene lost 9 bases and the J gene lost 2 bases, with 17 bases spanning the gap. The CDR3 has 14 amino acids. Written as DNA, the CDR3 is TGTGCCAGCTCAGACAGGTCAGCTACCTACGAGCAGTACTTC. The encoded protein is CASSDRSATYEQYF.

V is TRBV27 and J is TRBJ1-1, with a tentative D call TRBD1 (5 bases). This CDR3 region has 13 residues. V shed 5 bases and J shed 5 bases, with 12 bases lying between them. CDR1 and CDR2 from the germline V gene are MNHEY and SMNVEV (reference sequence). CDR3 DNA: TGTGCCAGCAGTGGGATCAGGGTAACTGAAGCTTTCTTT. Its protein is CASSGIRVTEAFF.

The gene calls are TRBV28 and TRBJ2-2; a possible D gene is TRBD2 (6 bases). Germline V gene sequence: CDR1 MDHEN, CDR2 SYDVKM. The CDR3 is 15 residues long. Trimming removed 2 bases at V and 3 bases at J, with 10 bases between. CDR3 in amino acids: CASSLRDSYTGELFF. CDR3 nucleotide sequence: TGTGCCAGCAGTTTACGGGACTCCTACACCGGGGAGCTGTTTTTT.

This sequence joins TRBV6-6 and TRBJ1-5; TRBD1 matches at 7 bases. V shed 4 bases, J shed 3 bases, and the junction held 6 bases outside the gene matches. CDR1 and CDR2 (germline): MNHNY, SVGAGI (reference sequence). This CDR3 contains 15 residues. For the CDR3, the DNA is TGTGCCAGCAGTTTCGACAGGGACGACAATCAGCCCCAGCATTTT. Translated, it gives CASSFDRDDNQPQHF.

The genes are TRBV28 and TRBJ1-1; D perhaps matches TRBD1 (5 bases). The CDR3 runs to 15 residues. CDR1 and CDR2 (germline): MDHEN, SYDVKM. Trimming removed 4 bases at V and 9 bases at J, with 21 bases between. The CDR3 here is CASSWEGPPFLKAFF. The CDR3 DNA is TGTGCCAGCAGTTGGGAGGGGCCGCCGTTCCTTAAAGCTTTCTTT.

About this clone itself: This same CDR3 is encoded by further DNA sequences in the sample. The chain uses TRBV5-1 and TRBJ2-3, with D unclear. Trimming removed 1 base from V and 0 bases from J, with 9 bases in between. There are 15 residues in the CDR3. Germline values: CDR1 SGHRS, CDR2 YFSETQ. The CDR3 sequence: CASSLSSGSTDTQYF. The CDR3 region has the DNA TGCGCCAGCAGCTTGTCCTCCGGGAGCACAGATACGCAGTATTTT.

The rearrangement uses TRBV27 and TRBJ2-3, with 12 bases matching TRBD2. CDR3 length: 16 residues. Germline loops: CDR1 MNHEY, CDR2 SMNVEV (reference sequence). V lost 8 bases to trimming and J lost 2 bases; unmatched junction nucleotides: 8. Here the CDR3 DNA reads TGTGCCAGCGGATCCTGGACTAGCGGGAACACAGATACGCAGTATTTT. Amino acids: CASGSWTSGNTDTQYF.

The CDR3 nucleotides are TGTGCCAGTAGTTCGTGGACAGGGGTGGGCGGCTACACCTTC. Its protein product is CASSSWTGVGGYTF. The chain is built from TRBV19 and TRBJ1-2; 9 bases are a match to TRBD1. In germline, CDR1 is LNHDA, CDR2 SQIVND (reference sequence). Trimming at V came to 5 bases and at J to 8 bases, leaving 9 bases not matched to a gene. This CDR3 has 14 residues.

The chain uses TRBV4-1 and TRBJ1-5, with D possibly TRBD1 on 6 matching bases. The germline V gene has CDR1 MGHRA and CDR2 YSYEKL. The CDR3 contains 16 residues. The germline V and J ends were trimmed by 0 bases and 0 bases, with 9 bases remaining between them. CDR3 residues: CASSQEMGASNQPQHF. Here the CDR3 DNA reads TGCGCCAGCAGCCAAGAAATGGGGGCTAGCAATCAGCCCCAGCATTTT.

V is TRBV7-9 and J is TRBJ2-7; 7 bases are shared with TRBD1. The length of the CDR3 is 16 residues. J lost 3 bases, V lost 2 bases, and 10 bases had no gene match. The germline gives CDR1 SEHNR, CDR2 FQNEAQ (reference sequence). CDR3: CASSLWRPGGFYEQYF. CDR3 DNA: TGTGCCAGCAGCTTATGGCGTCCAGGGGGTTTCTACGAGCAGTACTTC.

The chain carries TRBV11-2 and TRBJ2-5; D gene uncertain. V shed 8 bases and J shed 9 bases, with 16 bases lying between them. The CDR3 runs to 12 residues. The germline gives CDR1 SGHAT, CDR2 FQNNGV. CDR3 sequence (DNA): TGTGCCAGCGGTACAGATTTCGTTGCCCAGTACTTC. Amino acids: CASGTDFVAQYF.

This clone was seen more than once but under ten times. The genes are TRBV6-6 and TRBJ2-7; 8 bases match TRBD2. The germline gives CDR1 MNHNY, CDR2 SVGAGI (reference sequence). The CDR3 spans 15 residues. The ends lost 2 bases at V and 3 bases at J; junction bases unmatched: 6. The CDR3 DNA reads TGTGCCAGCAGTTACGAGAGCGGGGGAGGCTACGAGCAGTACTTC. Residues: CASSYESGGGYEQYF.

This sequence joins TRBV7-3 and TRBJ1-1; D gene uncertain. Germline V gene sequence: CDR1 SGHTA, CDR2 FQGTGA. Trimming left V 2 bases short and J 3 bases short, with 13 bases between. The CDR3 contains 15 residues. For the CDR3, the DNA is TGTGCCAGCAGCTTAGGGCCCGCCCAATACACTGAAGCTTTCTTT. This codes for CASSLGPAQYTEAFF. Full variable domain (rest looked up from reference TRBV7-3 and TRBJ1-1): GAGVSQTPSNKVTEKGKYVELRCDPISGHTALYWYRQSLGQGPEFLIYFQGTGAADDSGLPNDRFFAVRPEGSVSTLKIQRTERGDSAVYLCASSLGPAQYTEAFFGQGTRLTVV.

The CDR3 is CASSRSPPKGAGAYEQYF. The CDR3 DNA sequence: TGTGCCAGCTCACGTAGCCCGCCTAAAGGGGCAGGGGCCTACGAGCAGTACTTC. The rearrangement links TRBV18 to TRBJ2-7; weak D call: TRBD1 (6 bases). Germline V gene lookup returns CDR1 KGHSH and CDR2 LQKENI. The CDR3 runs to 18 residues. The germline V and J ends were trimmed by 4 bases and 2 bases, with 24 bases remaining between them.

V is TRBV4-2 and J is TRBJ2-3, with 8 bases matching TRBD1. The germline CDR1 and CDR2 sequences are LGHNA and YNFKEQ. The CDR3 length is 14 residues. Trimming cost V 2 bases and J 2 bases; bases outside gene matches: 0. As DNA, the CDR3 is TGTGCCAGCAGCCAACAGGGGGCCACAGATACGCAGTATTTT. Translating gives CASSQQGATDTQYF.

V and J are TRBV27 and TRBJ2-2; D is unclear. The germline gives CDR1 MNHEY, CDR2 SMNVEV (reference sequence). Trimming stripped 7 bases from V and 2 bases from J, with 14 bases between. The CDR3 is 15 amino acids. The CDR3 here is CASKVYPPNTGELFF. CDR3 DNA: TGTGCCAGCAAAGTCTACCCTCCAAACACCGGGGAGCTGTTTTTT.

The chain has TRBV5-1 and TRBJ1-3; D gene ambiguous. Trimming cost V 0 bases and J 0 bases, with 7 bases left between them. Germline CDR1 is SGHRS and CDR2 is YFSETQ. CDR3 length: 15 residues. This CDR3 reads CASSLAGSSGNTIYF. CDR3 DNA sequence: TGCGCCAGCAGCTTGGCCGGGTCCTCTGGAAACACCATATATTTT.

V and J are TRBV5-1 and TRBJ2-7; TRBD1 matches at 8 bases. The V segment lost 1 base and the J segment 6 bases; nucleotides outside the gene matches: 12. The CDR3 totals 16 residues. Germline V lookup: CDR1 SGHRS, CDR2 YFSETQ. The CDR3 loop reads CASSLQTGDFPAEQYF. The CDR3 DNA reads as TGCGCCAGCAGCTTGCAGACAGGGGACTTTCCGGCCGAGCAGTACTTC.

This clone was counted a single time. This chain uses TRBV4-1 with TRBJ2-7; 8 bases agree with TRBD1. The CDR3 sequence is 14 residues long. The germline V gene has CDR1 MGHRA and CDR2 YSYEKL. V lost 4 bases to trimming and J lost 6 bases; unmatched junction nucleotides: 8. CDR3 sequence: CASSPRTGFREQYF. The CDR3 bases are TGCGCCAGCAGCCCCCGGACAGGGTTTCGCGAGCAGTACTTC.

V and J are TRBV5-1 and TRBJ2-2, with D maybe TRBD2 (6 bases). The CDR3 totals 17 residues. Trimming took 4 bases from V and 5 from J, leaving 21 bases between them. Germline V gene sequence: CDR1 SGHRS, CDR2 YFSETQ. The CDR3 DNA reads as TGCGCCAGCAGCCCAGACCCCCCCGGGGGTGGAACCGGGGAGCTGTTTTTT. It yields the protein CASSPDPPGGGTGELFF.

The J gene is TRBJ2-7, the V gene TRBV18, with TRBD1 matching over 8 bases. CDR3 size: 14 residues. Germline V gene lookup returns CDR1 KGHSH and CDR2 LQKENI. V was pared by 3 bases and J by 3 bases, with 4 bases of the junction left unmatched. This CDR3 is CASSPDRVDYEQYF. The CDR3 DNA follows: TGTGCCAGCTCACCGGACAGGGTGGACTACGAGCAGTACTTC.

V usage is TRBV25-1 and J usage is TRBJ1-1, with D possibly TRBD1 on 5 matching bases. V was cut by 0 bases and J by 0 bases, with 8 bases left in between. Per germline, CDR1 MGHDK and CDR2 SYGVNS. This CDR3 spans 15 amino acids. The CDR3 loop reads CASSEYQGLNTEAFF. The DNA of the CDR3 is TGTGCCAGCAGTGAATATCAGGGCCTGAACACTGAAGCTTTCTTT.

The chain combines TRBV9 with TRBJ1-2, with D hard to call. The CDR3 contains 17 residues. The germline V and J ends were trimmed by 0 bases and 3 bases, with 18 bases remaining between them. Germline-derived CDR1 and CDR2 are SGDLS and YYNGEE. The CDR3 bases are TGTGCCAGCAGCGTAGGGCCGGACTTAATAATGGACTATGGCTACACCTTC. It translates to CASSVGPDLIMDYGYTF.